These 7 T cell receptor beta chains originate from one sample sequenced in a study of T cells in Graves' hyperthyroidism and ophthalmopathy. Amplified TCR beta CDR3 regions came from RNA transcripts. First-round RT-PCR of the TCR CDR3 relied on the HTBI primer set. From the multiplex PCR reads, TCRdb called clonotypes with MiXCR, one entry per CDR3 protein. The data show about 480,000 distinct CDR3 sequences, approximately 22% seen once. The source material was blood. The receptors were gathered from a woman in her seventies with Graves' ophthalmopathy.

This clonotype was observed a handful of times. The rearrangement links TRBV28 to TRBJ2-5, with D hard to call. Germline CDR1 reads MDHEN; CDR2 reads SYDVKM. V was trimmed by 6 bases and J by 1 base, leaving 9 bases between them. CDR3 length: 13 amino acids. The CDR3 spells CASSVGFQETQYF. The CDR3 region has the DNA TGTGCCAGCAGCGTGGGCTTCCAAGAGACCCAGTACTTC.

The J gene is TRBJ2-4, the V gene TRBV5-1, with D possibly matching TRBD1 (5 bases). The ends were cut back, 2 bases at V and 7 bases at J, with 10 bases in the middle. The CDR3 consists of 13 residues. From germline, CDR1 is SGHRS and CDR2 YFSETQ. CDR3 region: CASSFQGGNIQYF. CDR3 DNA sequence: TGCGCCAGCAGCTTCCAGGGTGGGAACATTCAGTACTTC.

The CDR3, as DNA: TGTGCCAGCACTTTGGACCGTTATGAGCAGTTCTTC. This gives the protein CASTLDRYEQFF. The chain has TRBV6-1 and TRBJ2-1; D is uncertain. Germline CDR1 is MNHNS and CDR2 is SASEGT. This CDR3 has 12 residues. The V end lost 7 bases, the J end lost 8 bases, and 12 bases lay between the germline ends.

The chain has TRBV7-3 and TRBJ1-5; D is unclear. The germline V and J ends were trimmed by 9 bases and 0 bases, with 12 bases remaining between them. The CDR3 spans 14 residues. Germline CDR1 and CDR2: SGHTA and FQGTGA. The CDR3 reads CARKTPYSNQPQHF. As DNA, the CDR3 is TGTGCCAGAAAGACACCCTATAGCAATCAGCCCCAGCATTTT.

This clonotype appeared a few times. This chain joins TRBV20-1 and TRBJ1-1; TRBD1 matches at 7 bases. Per the germline V gene, CDR1 is DFQATT and CDR2 is SNEGSKA (reference sequence). Trimming cost V 2 bases and J 7 bases; bases outside gene matches: 16. The CDR3 extends over 16 amino acids. The CDR3 spells CSARIFSPTGAVEAFF. In nucleotides, the CDR3 is TGCAGTGCTAGAATCTTTAGCCCCACAGGGGCTGTTGAAGCTTTCTTT.

This rearrangement joins TRBV10-3 to TRBJ2-3, with 7 bases lining up with TRBD2. V lost 5 bases to trimming and J lost 4 bases; unmatched junction nucleotides: 9. This CDR3 has 15 amino acids. Germline assignment: CDR1 ENHRY and CDR2 SYGVKD. CDR3 amino acids: CAISPSGKVPDTQYF. The DNA of the CDR3 is TGTGCCATCAGTCCAAGCGGGAAGGTCCCAGATACGCAGTATTTT.

A remark on this clonotype: A much bigger clone sits one base away, suggesting this may be a read error. V usage is TRBV12-3 or TRBV12-4 and J usage is TRBJ1-1; a possible D gene is TRBD1 (6 bases). The CDR3 extends over 13 amino acids. CDR3 region: CASSRSWDTEASF. DNA of the CDR3: TGTGCCAGCAGTCGGAGCTGGGACACTGAAGCTTCCTTT.